Presented here are 27 T cell receptor beta chains from one specimen sequenced in a study of response to subunit inactivated influenza vaccine. TCRdb fed the RT-PCR reads into MiXCR, producing one record per CDR3 protein. In the table there are over 400,000 distinct CDR3 sequences, about 10% of which are singletons. The sample was PBMCs from blood, taken more than 35 days after vaccination. The receptors come from a man in his fifties who received an inactivated influenza vaccine.

This clonotype was seen ten or more times. The chain combines TRBV24-1 with TRBJ2-3, with a tentative D call TRBD1 (6 bases). The CDR3 consists of 17 residues. In germline, CDR1 is KGHDR, CDR2 SFDVKD. The germline V and J ends were trimmed by 5 bases and 2 bases, with 19 bases remaining between them. CDR3 sequence reads: CATSGAGTTEVTDTQYF. The CDR3 DNA is TGTGCCACCAGTGGAGCCGGGACAACCGAGGTCACAGATACGCAGTATTTT.

The rearrangement uses TRBV29-1 and TRBJ2-5, with 7 bases matching TRBD1. The CDR3 is 11 amino acids. Germline V lookup: CDR1 SQVTM, CDR2 ANQGSEA. V dropped 7 bases and J dropped 3; count of bases not matched to a gene: 2. The CDR3 loop reads CSATGEETQYF. For the CDR3, the DNA is TGCAGCGCCACAGGGGAAGAGACCCAGTACTTC.

In this sample, this clonotype turned up a few times. The chain links TRBV5-1 to TRBJ1-4; D is unresolved. Germline V gives CDR1 SGHRS, CDR2 YFSETQ. Trimming pared 4 bases from V and 6 bases from J, leaving 13 bases between. CDR3 length: 14 residues. CDR3 amino acids: CASSLNVGDEKLFF. CDR3 coding DNA: TGCGCCAGCAGCCTGAACGTGGGCGATGAAAAACTGTTTTTT. The variable domain in full, with the rest retrieved from reference TRBV5-1 and TRBJ1-4, is KAGVTQTPRYLIKTRGQQVTLSCSPISGHRSVSWYQQTPGQGLQFLFEYFSETQRNKGNFPGRFSGRQFSNSRSEMNVSTLELGDSALYLCASSLNVGDEKLFFGSGTQLSVL.

The table lists this clonotype with a few counts. This rearrangement joins TRBV28 to TRBJ1-5; tentative D call: TRBD1 (5 bases). Germline loops: CDR1 MDHEN, CDR2 SYDVKM. V dropped 5 bases and J dropped 4 bases, with 15 bases sitting between them. The CDR3 is 15 residues long. The CDR3 loop is CASSLRRGQNQPQHF. The CDR3, as DNA: TGTGCCAGCAGTCTTCGGAGGGGTCAGAATCAGCCCCAGCATTTT.

This clonotype has a count of ten or more. The chain uses TRBV20-1 and TRBJ2-2; 7 positions agree with TRBD2. This CDR3 has 17 amino acids. Unmatched junction bases numbered 14, after V lost 6 bases and J lost 1 base. Germline CDR1 DFQATT, CDR2 SNEGSKA (reference sequence). CDR3 coding DNA: TGCAGTGCCAGACCCGGGACTACCTGGGAGAACACCGGGGAGCTGTTTTTT. It codes for CSARPGTTWENTGELFF.

This chain joins TRBV5-1 and TRBJ2-2; D perhaps matches TRBD1 (5 bases). V lost 0 bases and J 4 bases, leaving 10 bases between the germline ends. This CDR3 has 15 amino acids. CDR1 is SGHRS and CDR2 is YFSETQ in the germline V gene. This chain's CDR3 is CASSLEGVRTGELFF. DNA of the CDR3: TGCGCCAGCAGCTTGGAAGGGGTGCGCACCGGGGAGCTGTTTTTT.

This clonotype was seen more than once but under ten times. The chain is built from TRBV11-2 and TRBJ2-7, with D maybe TRBD2 (5 bases). The length of the CDR3 is 15 residues. Germline assignment: CDR1 SGHAT and CDR2 FQNNGV. The ends were cut back, 4 bases at V and 4 bases at J, with 17 bases in the middle. This CDR3 is CASSSLSTSPYEQYF. As DNA, the CDR3 is TGTGCCAGCAGCTCCCTATCAACTAGTCCGTACGAGCAGTACTTC.

This clonotype has only a few counts. The CDR3 loop is CASSLSPTDYEQYF. The DNA for the CDR3 is TGTGCCAGCAGTTTATCGCCCACAGATTACGAGCAGTACTTC. The gene calls are TRBV27 and TRBJ2-7; D is ambiguous. Germline values: CDR1 MNHEY, CDR2 SMNVEV (reference sequence). Between the trimmed V and J ends, which lost 0 bases and 4 bases, there was a span of 10 bases. CDR3 length equals 14 residues.

This clonotype was found a few times. The chain links TRBV27 to TRBJ2-5; 7 bases are shared with TRBD2. Trimming took 4 bases from V and 2 from J; bases not matched to a gene: 1. CDR1 MNHEY and CDR2 SMNVEV come from the germline V gene (reference sequence). The CDR3 spans 13 residues. The CDR3 DNA sequence: TGTGCCAGCAGTTCAGCGGGGCAAGAGACCCAGTACTTC. Protein sequence: CASSSAGQETQYF.

This clonotype appeared a few times. The rearrangement links TRBV12-2 to TRBJ2-1; whether TRBD1, the table's D call, matches the DNA was not checked. TRBV12-2 is designated a pseudogene. The CDR3 is 23 amino acids. CDR3 nucleotide sequence: TGTGCAAGTCGCTCCGCCCCCTTATGCCCCGACAGTAGTGGGGAAAGAACCTACAATGAGCAGTTCTTC. Translating gives CASRSAPLCPDSSGERTYNEQFF.

This clonotype has only a few counts. The chain couples TRBV4-3 to TRBJ2-5; the match to TRBD2 covers 11 bases. The J segment lost 1 base and the V segment lost 6 bases, leaving 10 bases of the junction unmatched. The V gene's germline CDR1 is LGHNA and CDR2 YSLEER. The CDR3 covers 17 residues. CDR3 nucleotides: TGCGCCAGCAGTTCTACCGGGACTAGCGGAACCCAAGAGACCCAGTACTTC. This sequence encodes CASSSTGTSGTQETQYF.

This clonotype was seen at least ten times. CDR3 nucleotide sequence: TGCAGTGCTGTGGGGGGGAGCACAGATACGCAGTATTTT. It translates to CSAVGGSTDTQYF. This chain joins TRBV20-1 and TRBJ2-3; 7 bases line up with TRBD2. The CDR3 loop spans 13 amino acids. Per germline, CDR1 DFQATT and CDR2 SNEGSKA (reference sequence). Losses at the gene ends were 5 bases for V and 0 bases for J; bases not matched to a gene: 2.

This clonotype was counted many times. The rearrangement uses TRBV7-2 and TRBJ2-7; D unclear. This CDR3 region has 13 residues. V shed 3 bases and J shed 2 bases, with 8 bases lying between them. Germline V gene lookup returns CDR1 SGHTA and CDR2 FQGNSA. CDR3 protein: CASSFRPTYEQYF. In DNA, the CDR3 is TGTGCCAGCAGCTTCCGACCGACCTACGAGCAGTACTTC.

The CDR3 region has the DNA TGCGCCAGCAGCCTGACAGGATGGGATGAGCAGTTCTTC. Its translation is CASSLTGWDEQFF. The V and J genes are TRBV5-1 and TRBJ2-1, with D perhaps TRBD1 (6 bases). CDR3 length: 13 amino acids. Trimming removed 4 bases from V and 8 bases from J, with 13 bases in between. Germline-derived CDR1 and CDR2 are SGHRS and YFSETQ.

This clonotype was counted a few times. The CDR3 DNA sequence: TGTGCCAGCAGTTACCCCGGACAGGGTACTGGAAACACCATATATTTT. Translation: CASSYPGQGTGNTIYF. This chain connects TRBV6-5 to TRBJ1-3, with 8 nucleotides matching TRBD1. CDR3 length: 16 residues. The germline V gene has CDR1 MNHEY and CDR2 SVGAGI. V shed 2 bases and J 2 bases; nucleotides not matched to a gene: 5.

The rearrangement links TRBV5-1 to TRBJ2-3, with D perhaps matching TRBD1 (6 bases). Germline V gene data show CDR1 as SGHRS and CDR2 as YFSETQ. Between the trimmed V and J ends, which lost 0 bases and 2 bases, there was a span of 10 bases. CDR3 length: 15 residues. DNA for the CDR3: TGCGCCAGCAGCTTGGCCGACAGGAACACAGATACGCAGTATTTT. Its translation is CASSLADRNTDTQYF.

This clonotype came up a few times. The chain couples TRBV20-1 to TRBJ2-7, with 13 nucleotides matching TRBD2. Germline CDR1 DFQATT, CDR2 SNEGSKA (reference sequence). V was pared by 6 bases and J by 0 bases, with 8 bases of the junction left unmatched. The CDR3 runs to 16 residues. The CDR3 bases are TGCAGTGCCACCGGGACTAGCGGGAAAAGCTCCTACGAGCAGTACTTC. Amino acid sequence: CSATGTSGKSSYEQYF.

This clonotype came up a few times. This rearrangement joins TRBV10-2 to TRBJ1-1; D gene unclear. Germline CDR1 reads WSHSY; CDR2 reads SAAADI. V lost 0 bases and J lost 2, with 10 bases in between. The length of the CDR3 is 15 residues. The CDR3 loop is CASSESPGGNTEAFF. For the CDR3, the DNA is TGCGCCAGCAGTGAGTCGCCAGGTGGTAACACTGAAGCTTTCTTT.

This clonotype was seen a handful of times. The V and J genes are TRBV12-3 or TRBV12-4 and TRBJ1-4; D gene uncertain. This CDR3 contains 17 residues. Deletions cut 2 bases from V and 8 bases from J, with 21 bases between. The CDR3 sequence: CASSLRRERTAEEKLFF. The CDR3, as DNA: TGTGCCAGCAGTTTAAGAAGGGAGAGGACCGCTGAGGAAAAACTGTTTTTT.

This clonotype has just a few counts. The chain is built from TRBV2 and TRBJ2-2; 15 bases agree with TRBD2. This CDR3 comprises 17 residues. CDR1 is SNHLY, CDR2 FYNNEI, per germline. The V and J ends lost 10 bases and 5 bases, in that order; junction bases with no gene match: 11. This chain's CDR3 is CATKLGLAGGTTGELFF. The CDR3 nucleotides read TGTGCCACCAAACTTGGACTAGCGGGAGGGACAACCGGGGAGCTGTTTTTT.

This clonotype came up a few times. This sequence joins TRBV29-1 and TRBJ1-2, with D tentatively TRBD1 (5 bases). This CDR3 contains 11 residues. In germline, CDR1 is SQVTM, CDR2 ANQGSEA. The V end lost 2 bases, the J end lost 7 bases, and 8 bases lay between the germline ends. In DNA form, the CDR3 reads TGCAGCGTTGAATTTCAGGGTGGCTACACCTTC. Its translation is CSVEFQGGYTF.

Only a few counts were recorded for this clonotype. The chain has TRBV9 and TRBJ1-2; 9 positions match TRBD1. The CDR3 spans 15 residues. Germline assignment: CDR1 SGDLS and CDR2 YYNGEE. V lost 0 bases and J lost 7; bases outside the gene matches: 7. This chain's CDR3 is CASSVGTGEYGGYTF. The CDR3 DNA sequence: TGTGCCAGCAGCGTAGGGACAGGGGAATACGGTGGCTACACCTTC.

The chain employs TRBV25-1 and TRBJ2-7, with D possibly TRBD2 on 5 matching bases. CDR1 and CDR2 (germline): MGHDK, SYGVNS. V was clipped by 5 bases and J by 1 base, with 9 bases between them. This CDR3 comprises 13 residues. For the CDR3, the DNA is TGTGCCAGCAGTAAATGGGAGTCCTACGAGCAGTACTTC. It yields the protein CASSKWESYEQYF.

V usage is TRBV5-1 and J usage is TRBJ2-7; TRBD2 might be the D (5 bases). Trimming left V 4 bases short and J 2 bases short, with 13 bases between. The CDR3 is 14 amino acids. Germline values: CDR1 SGHRS, CDR2 YFSETQ. The CDR3 loop reads CASSDGRGAYEQYF. As DNA, the CDR3 is TGCGCCAGCAGCGACGGACGGGGAGCCTACGAGCAGTACTTC.

In the case of this clonotype: This sequence may be a read error, since a much larger clone differs from it by one base. The chain uses TRBV5-1 and TRBJ2-7; D remains ambiguous. Trimming shortened V by 0 bases and J by 0 bases, and 7 bases separated the two germline ends. The V gene's germline CDR1 is SGHRS and CDR2 YFSETQ. This CDR3 is built from 14 residues. CDR3 nucleotide sequence: TGCGCCAGCAGCTTGGAGCCGAACTCCTACGAGCAGTACTTC. Protein sequence: CASSLEPNSYEQYF.

This clonotype showed up just a few times. The chain links TRBV10-3 to TRBJ1-1, with 8 bases fitting TRBD1. Trimming cost V 6 bases and J 4 bases; bases outside gene matches: 7. The CDR3 spans 14 residues. The germline V gene encodes CDR1 ENHRY and CDR2 SYGVKD. DNA for the CDR3: TGTGCCATCAGCGCAGGGGGCGTGGGCACTGAAGCTTTCTTT. This encodes CAISAGGVGTEAFF.

The sample holds a few counts of this clonotype. The rearrangement uses TRBV3-1 and TRBJ2-1; unclear D gene. Trimming took off 4 bases at V and 9 bases at J, with 16 bases between the two ends. The CDR3 consists of 14 residues. The germline V gene has CDR1 LGHDT and CDR2 YNNKEL (reference sequence). DNA of the CDR3: TGTGCCAGCAGCCCGCCAGCGAGGAAAAGTGAGCAGTTCTTC. Protein: CASSPPARKSEQFF.